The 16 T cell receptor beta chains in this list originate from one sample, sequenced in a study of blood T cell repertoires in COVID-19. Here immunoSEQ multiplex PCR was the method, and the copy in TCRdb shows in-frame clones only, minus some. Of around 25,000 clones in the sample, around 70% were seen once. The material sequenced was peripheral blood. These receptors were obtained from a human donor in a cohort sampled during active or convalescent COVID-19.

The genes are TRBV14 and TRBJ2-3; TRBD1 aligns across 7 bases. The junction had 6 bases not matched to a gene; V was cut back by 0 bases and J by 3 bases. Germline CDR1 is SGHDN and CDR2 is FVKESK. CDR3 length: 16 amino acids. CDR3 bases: TGTGCCAGCAGCCAAGACCTAGGGGGCTGGACAGATACGCAGTATTTT. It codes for CASSQDLGGWTDTQYF.

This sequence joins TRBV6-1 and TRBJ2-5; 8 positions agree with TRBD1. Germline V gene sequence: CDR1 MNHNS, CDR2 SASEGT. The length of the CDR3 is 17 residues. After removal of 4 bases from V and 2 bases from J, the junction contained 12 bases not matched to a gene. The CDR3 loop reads CASSVRMGGTGQETQYF. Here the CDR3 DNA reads TGTGCCAGCAGTGTCCGTATGGGTGGGACAGGACAAGAGACCCAGTACTTC.

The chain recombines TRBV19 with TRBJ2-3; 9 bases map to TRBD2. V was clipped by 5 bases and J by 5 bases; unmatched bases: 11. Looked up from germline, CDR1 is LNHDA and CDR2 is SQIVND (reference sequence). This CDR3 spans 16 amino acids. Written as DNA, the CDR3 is TGTGCCAGTAGTCGGAGTAGGGGAGCGGGGGGAGATACGCAGTATTTT. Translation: CASSRSRGAGGDTQYF. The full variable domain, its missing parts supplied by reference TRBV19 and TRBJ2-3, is DGGITQSPKYLFRKEGQNVTLSCEQNLNHDAMYWYRQDPGQGLRLIYYSQIVNDFQKGDIAEGYSVSREKKESFPLTVTSAQKNPTAFYLCASSRSRGAGGDTQYFGPGTRLTVL.

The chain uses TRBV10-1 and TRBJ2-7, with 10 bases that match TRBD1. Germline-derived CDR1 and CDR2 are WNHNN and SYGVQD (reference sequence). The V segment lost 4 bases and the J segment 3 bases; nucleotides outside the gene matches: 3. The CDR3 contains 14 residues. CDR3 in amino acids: CASSAGTGDYEQYF. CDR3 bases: TGCGCCAGCAGTGCCGGGACAGGGGACTACGAGCAGTACTTC.

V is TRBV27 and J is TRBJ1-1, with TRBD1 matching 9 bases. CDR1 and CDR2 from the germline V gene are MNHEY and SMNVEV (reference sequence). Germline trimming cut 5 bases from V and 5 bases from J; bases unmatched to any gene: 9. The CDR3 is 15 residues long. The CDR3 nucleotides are TGTGCCAGCAGTCCACAGGGGGCTAGAGGGACTGAAGCTTTCTTT. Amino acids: CASSPQGARGTEAFF.

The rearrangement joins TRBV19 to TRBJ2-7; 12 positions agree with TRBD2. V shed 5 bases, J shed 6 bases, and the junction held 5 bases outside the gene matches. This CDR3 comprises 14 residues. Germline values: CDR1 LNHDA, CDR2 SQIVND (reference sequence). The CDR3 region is CASSPTSGRTEQYF. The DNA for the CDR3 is TGTGCCAGTAGTCCGACTAGCGGGAGAACCGAGCAGTACTTC.

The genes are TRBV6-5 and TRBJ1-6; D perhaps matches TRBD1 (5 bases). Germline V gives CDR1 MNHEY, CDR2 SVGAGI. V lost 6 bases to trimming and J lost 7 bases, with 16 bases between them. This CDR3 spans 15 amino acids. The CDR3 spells CASSRPDRGNSPLHF. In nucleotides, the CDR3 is TGTGCCAGCAGCCGCCCGGACCGGGGGAATTCACCCCTCCACTTT.

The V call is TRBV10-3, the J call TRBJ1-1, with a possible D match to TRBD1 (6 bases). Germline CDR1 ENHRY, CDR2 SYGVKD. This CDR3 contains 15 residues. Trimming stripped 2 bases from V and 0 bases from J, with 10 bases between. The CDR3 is CAISEAAGVNTEAFF. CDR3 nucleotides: TGTGCCATCAGTGAGGCGGCAGGGGTGAACACTGAAGCTTTCTTT.

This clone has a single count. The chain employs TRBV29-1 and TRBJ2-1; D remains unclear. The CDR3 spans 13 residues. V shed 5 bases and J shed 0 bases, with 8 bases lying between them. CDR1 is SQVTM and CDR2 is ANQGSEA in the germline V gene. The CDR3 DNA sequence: TGCAGCGTTATGGAGAGCTCCTACAATGAGCAGTTCTTC. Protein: CSVMESSYNEQFF.

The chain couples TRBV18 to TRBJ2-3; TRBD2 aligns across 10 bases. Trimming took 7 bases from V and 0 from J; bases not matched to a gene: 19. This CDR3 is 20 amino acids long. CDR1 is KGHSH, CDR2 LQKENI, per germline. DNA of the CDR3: TGTGCCAGCTGGGCGGCATGGCTAGCGGGGGCCTTAGTTAGCACAGATACGCAGTATTTT. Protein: CASWAAWLAGALVSTDTQYF.

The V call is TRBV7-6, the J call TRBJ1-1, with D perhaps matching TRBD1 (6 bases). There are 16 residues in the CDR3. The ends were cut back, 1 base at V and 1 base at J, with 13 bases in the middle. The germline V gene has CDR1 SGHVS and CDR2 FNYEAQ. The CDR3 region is CASSLVGRGGNTEAFF. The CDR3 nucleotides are TGTGCCAGCAGCTTAGTGGGCAGGGGCGGGAACACTGAAGCTTTCTTT.

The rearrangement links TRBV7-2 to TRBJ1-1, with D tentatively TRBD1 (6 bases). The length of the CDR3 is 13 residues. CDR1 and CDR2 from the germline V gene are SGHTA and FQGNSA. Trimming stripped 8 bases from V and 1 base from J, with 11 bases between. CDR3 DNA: TGTGCCAGCGGCCGACAGGAGAACACTGAAGCTTTCTTT. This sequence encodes CASGRQENTEAFF.

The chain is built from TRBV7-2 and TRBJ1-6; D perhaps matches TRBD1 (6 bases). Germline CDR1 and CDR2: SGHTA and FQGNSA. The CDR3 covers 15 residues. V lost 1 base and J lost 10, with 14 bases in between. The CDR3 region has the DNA TGTGCCAGCAGCTTAGATCAGGGGTTAGGATCACCCCTCCACTTT. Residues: CASSLDQGLGSPLHF.

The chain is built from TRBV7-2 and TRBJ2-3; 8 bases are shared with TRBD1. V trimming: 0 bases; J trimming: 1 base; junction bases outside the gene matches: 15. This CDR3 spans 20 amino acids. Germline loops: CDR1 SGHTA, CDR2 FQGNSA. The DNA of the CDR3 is TGTGCCAGCAGCTTAGCCCCGCTGGGGACAGGCGGATCTGGCACAGATACGCAGTATTTT. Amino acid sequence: CASSLAPLGTGGSGTDTQYF. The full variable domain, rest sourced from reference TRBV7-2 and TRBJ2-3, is GAGVSQSPSNKVTEKGKDVELRCDPISGHTALYWYRQSLGQGLEFLIYFQGNSAPDKSGLPSDRFSAERTGGSVSTLTIQRTQQEDSAVYLCASSLAPLGTGGSGTDTQYFGPGTRLTVL.

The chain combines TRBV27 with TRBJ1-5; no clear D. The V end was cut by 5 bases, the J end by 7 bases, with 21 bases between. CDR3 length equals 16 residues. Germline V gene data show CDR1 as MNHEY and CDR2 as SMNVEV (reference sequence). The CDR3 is CASSQNGQARGQPQHF. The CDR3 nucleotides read TGTGCCAGCAGTCAAAATGGGCAGGCCCGGGGACAGCCCCAGCATTTT.

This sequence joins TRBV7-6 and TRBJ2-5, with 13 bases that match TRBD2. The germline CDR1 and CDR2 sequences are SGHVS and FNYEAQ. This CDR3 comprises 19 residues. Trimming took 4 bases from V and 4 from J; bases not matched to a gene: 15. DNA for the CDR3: TGTGCCAGCAGCTACCGTCCGGGACTAGCGGGACGTAGGCCAGAGACCCAGTACTTC. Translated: CASSYRPGLAGRRPETQYF.